This T cell receptor beta chain was retrieved from a study of beta chain features in type 1 diabetes. Study results and caveats: Moderate but significant shortening of TCRB CDR3s was recorded in all four CD4+ subsets from Type 1 diabetes patients. For patients and controls alike, PCR might favor shorter templates to the same degree.

Since all of the isolated RNA was reverse transcribed, expressed TCRB transcripts were what got sequenced. Only in-frame clones appear in the TCRdb table, and some are missing; sequencing was by immunoSEQ multiplex PCR. The sample consists of roughly 500,000 clones, approximately 30% of them appearing once. In the case of this clone: As yet, its antigen is unknown.

V lost 0 bases and J lost 8; bases outside the gene matches: 9. Germline CDR1 SQVTM, CDR2 ANQGSEA. CDR3 length equals 14 residues. The specimen was naive CD4+ T cells from blood. The clonotype was recovered from a young man in good health. The V and J genes are TRBV29-1 and TRBJ2-7, with TRBD1 matching 8 bases. The CDR3 protein is CSVEDHPGQAQQYF. The CDR3 DNA reads as TGCAGCGTTGAAGACCATCCGGGACAGGCTCAGCAGTACTTC.